This TCR beta chain is drawn from a study of spatial heterogeneity in lung cancer. Looking at the study overall: Consistently, beta-chain sequences turned up in larger numbers than alpha-chain sequences did.

This clonotype was seen many times. As yet, its antigen is unknown. The time point denotes: sample taken at primary tumor resection. The study sequenced unsorted whole RNA from tumor, nontumor lung or frozen PBMC. More than 70 TRACERx patients with early, untreated non-small cell lung cancer donated samples. V trimming: 0 bases; J trimming: 3 bases; junction bases outside the gene matches: 2. The V gene's germline CDR1 is SGHRS and CDR2 YFSETQ. The CDR3 runs 14 residues. General study points: More often at tumor resection than at routine follow-up, ubiquitous expanded tumor TCRs were detected in the blood.

Every individual TCR cDNA molecule carried its own unique molecular identifier, which allowed correction of PCR and sequencing errors. TCRdb reanalysed the 5' RACE reads using MiXCR and keeps one entry per CDR3 protein. The table records 45,000 to 65,000 distinct CDR3 sequences, roughly 7% of them present only once. The sample was PBMCs, taken at surgery. The receptor was isolated from a female donor with early-stage non-small cell lung cancer. The chain carries TRBV5-1 and TRBJ2-7; TRBD1 matches 8 bases. The CDR3 here is CASSLAGQGYEQYF. The CDR3 nucleotides are TGCGCCAGCAGCTTGGCCGGACAGGGCTACGAGCAGTACTTC.